This T cell receptor beta chain appears in the sequencing data of a study of tissue T cells after allogeneic stem cell transplantation. To note about this clone: Genes here carry mouse names. Read data end 1 residue before the CDR3 end; the end is taken from the germline J gene.

Assay: immunoSEQ multiplex PCR; the TCRdb copy retains only in-frame clones and omits some. Among around 50,000 clones, roughly 73% were seen once, and the ten largest hold about 0.55%. The CDR3 is made up of 13 amino acids. V shed 4 bases and J shed 1 base, with 6 bases lying between them. Germline CDR1 is SGHND and CDR2 is FRSKSL. J is TRBJ2-3 and V is TRBV15; a possible D gene is TRBD1 (6 bases). This TCR was recovered from a pool of C57BL/6 mice in good health. Sequenced sample: sorted cells pooled from one or two spleens. The covered CDR3 bases are TGTGCCAGCAGTTGGACAGGTGCAGAAACGCTGTAT. Its translation is CASSWTGAETLY. The whole CDR3 protein reads CASSWTGAETLYF.